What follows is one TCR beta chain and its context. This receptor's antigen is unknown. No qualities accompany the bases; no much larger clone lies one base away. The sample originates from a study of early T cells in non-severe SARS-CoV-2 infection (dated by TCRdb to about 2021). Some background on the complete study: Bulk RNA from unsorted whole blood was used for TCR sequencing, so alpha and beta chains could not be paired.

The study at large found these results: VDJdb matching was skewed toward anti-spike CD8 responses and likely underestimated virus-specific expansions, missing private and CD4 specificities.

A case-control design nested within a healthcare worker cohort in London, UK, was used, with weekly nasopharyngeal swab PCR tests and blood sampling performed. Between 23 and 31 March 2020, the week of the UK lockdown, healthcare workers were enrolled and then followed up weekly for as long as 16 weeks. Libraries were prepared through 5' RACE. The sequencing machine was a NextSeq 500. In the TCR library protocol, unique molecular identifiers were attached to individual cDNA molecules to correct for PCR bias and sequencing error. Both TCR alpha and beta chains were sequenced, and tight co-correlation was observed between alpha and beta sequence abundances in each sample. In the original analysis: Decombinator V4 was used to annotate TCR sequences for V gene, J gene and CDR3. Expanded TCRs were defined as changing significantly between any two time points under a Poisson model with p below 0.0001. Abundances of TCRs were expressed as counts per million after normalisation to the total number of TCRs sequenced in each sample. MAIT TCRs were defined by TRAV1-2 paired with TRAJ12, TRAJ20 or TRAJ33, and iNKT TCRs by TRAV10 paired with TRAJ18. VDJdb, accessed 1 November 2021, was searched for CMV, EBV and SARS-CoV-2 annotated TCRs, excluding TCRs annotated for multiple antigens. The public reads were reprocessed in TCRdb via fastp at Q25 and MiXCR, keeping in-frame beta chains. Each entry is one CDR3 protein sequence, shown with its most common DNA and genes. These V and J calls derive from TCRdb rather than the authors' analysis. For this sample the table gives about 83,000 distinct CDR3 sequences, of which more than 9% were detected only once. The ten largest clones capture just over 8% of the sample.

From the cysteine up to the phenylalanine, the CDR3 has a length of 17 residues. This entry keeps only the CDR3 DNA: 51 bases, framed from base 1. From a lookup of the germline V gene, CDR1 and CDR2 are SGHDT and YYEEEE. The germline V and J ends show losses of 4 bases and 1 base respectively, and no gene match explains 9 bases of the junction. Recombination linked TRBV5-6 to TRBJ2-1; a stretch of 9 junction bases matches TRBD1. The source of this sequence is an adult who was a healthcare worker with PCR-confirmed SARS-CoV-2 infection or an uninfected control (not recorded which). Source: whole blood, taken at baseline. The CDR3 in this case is CASSKVSGTGSYNEQFF. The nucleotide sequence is TGTGCCAGCAGCAAGGTATCCGGGACAGGGTCCTACAATGAGCAGTTCTTC.